A single sample gave rise to the 22 T cell receptor beta chains below, sequenced in a study of blood T cell repertoires in COVID-19 (TCRdb year 2020). Receptors were amplified or captured by the immunoSEQ multiplex PCR assay. In its TCRdb copy, this immuneACCESS table keeps in-frame sequences only and misses some clones. Where compared with another copy, unresolved V genes explain less than half of these, and the others have no known cause. The sample includes about 480,000 clones, with less than 90% observed a single time. About 8% of the sample goes to the ten largest clones. The specimen was peripheral blood. Source of these receptors: a woman in her forties or fifties with COVID-19, enrolled during active disease.

The chain has TRBV27 and TRBJ2-7, with D hard to call. The ends were cut back, 5 bases at V and 4 bases at J, with 15 bases in the middle. This CDR3 comprises 14 residues. The germline V gene has CDR1 MNHEY and CDR2 SMNVEV (reference sequence). DNA for the CDR3: TGTGCCAGCAGTCCCCCCGGCGGAGCGTACGAGCAGTACTTC. It specifies CASSPPGGAYEQYF.

V gene TRBV30 combines with J gene TRBJ1-1; D may be TRBD1 (5 bases). V was shortened by 1 base and J by 10 bases, with 19 bases between the two germline ends. The CDR3 sequence is 14 residues long. The germline V gene has CDR1 GTSNPN and CDR2 SVGIG (reference sequence). CDR3 DNA: TGTGCCTGGAGTGAAGTGCTTGGGGGACTAGGAGCTTTCTTT. Translating it yields CAWSEVLGGLGAFF.

This clone occurred once. J is TRBJ2-7 and V is TRBV5-4; TRBD1 is a possible D gene (6 bases). The V end was cut by 7 bases, the J end by 0 bases, with 14 bases between. Germline lookup yields CDR1 SGHNT and CDR2 YYREEE (reference sequence). The CDR3 runs to 14 residues. CDR3 amino acids: CASGPNRDSYEQYF. As DNA, the CDR3 is TGTGCCAGCGGACCGAACAGGGACTCCTACGAGCAGTACTTC.

In DNA form, the CDR3 reads TGTGCCAGCAGTTTACGGGGGGTTTCCCAAGATACGCAGTATTTT. This sequence encodes CASSLRGVSQDTQYF. The gene calls are TRBV28 and TRBJ2-3; 7 bases are shared with TRBD2. Germline trimming cut 2 bases from V and 5 bases from J; bases unmatched to any gene: 7. CDR3 length equals 15 residues. Germline V gene data show CDR1 as MDHEN and CDR2 as SYDVKM.

This clone was seen a handful of times. This chain joins TRBV4-2 and TRBJ1-3, with a possible D match to TRBD1 (5 bases). The V end was cut by 1 base, the J end by 6 bases, with 13 bases between. The CDR3 runs to 15 residues. CDR1 is LGHNA, CDR2 YNFKEQ, per germline. For the CDR3, the DNA is TGTGCCAGCAGCCAAGCTGAGGGGAGGGAAAACACCATATATTTT. It specifies CASSQAEGRENTIYF.

This clone was found once. In DNA form, the CDR3 reads TGTGCCTGGAGTGTTCCAATCAGCTACACCTTC. Its protein product is CAWSVPISYTF. The gene calls are TRBV30 and TRBJ1-2; no clear D gene. The length of the CDR3 is 11 residues. V lost 0 bases to trimming and J lost 9 bases, with 8 bases between them. In germline, CDR1 is GTSNPN, CDR2 SVGIG (reference sequence).

The V call is TRBV24-1, the J call TRBJ2-1; D possibly corresponds to TRBD1 (5 bases). The CDR3 consists of 15 residues. Between the trimmed V and J ends, which lost 2 bases and 2 bases, there was a span of 9 bases. Germline CDR1 and CDR2: KGHDR and SFDVKD. This chain's CDR3 is CATSDSRATYNEQFF. CDR3 DNA sequence: TGTGCCACCAGTGATTCCAGGGCTACCTACAATGAGCAGTTCTTC.

The rearrangement joins TRBV27 to TRBJ1-6; TRBD1 might be the D (6 bases). Per the germline V gene, CDR1 is MNHEY and CDR2 is SMNVEV (reference sequence). The CDR3 is 13 amino acids. V gave up 6 bases and J gave up 6 bases, with 9 bases separating them. CDR3 sequence (DNA): TGTGCCAGCAGAACAGGGTTTAATTCACCCCTCCACTTT. It is translated as CASRTGFNSPLHF.

This chain links TRBV9 with TRBJ1-2; 7 bases fit TRBD1. The CDR3 is made up of 15 amino acids. Germline-derived CDR1 and CDR2 are SGDLS and YYNGEE. Trimming cost V 1 base and J 0 bases; bases outside gene matches: 3. CDR3 sequence (DNA): TGTGCCAGCAGCGTATGGGGACAGCCTAACTATGGCTACACCTTC. Translation: CASSVWGQPNYGYTF.

The chain combines TRBV3-1 (or the pseudogene TRBV3-2) with TRBJ2-7, with D possibly TRBD2 on 5 matching bases. CDR1 is LGHDT, CDR2 YNNKEL, per germline (reference sequence). CDR3 length equals 15 residues. The V end lost 4 bases, the J end lost 4 bases, and 17 bases lay between the germline ends. This chain's CDR3 is CASSPRAGGTYEQYF. The DNA for the CDR3 is TGTGCCAGCAGCCCCCGGGCAGGAGGAACTTACGAGCAGTACTTC.

Only a few counts were recorded for this clone. This sequence joins TRBV5-1 and TRBJ2-3, with D uncertain. The CDR3 is 14 amino acids. Trimming left V 4 bases short and J 2 bases short, with 11 bases between. The germline V gene has CDR1 SGHRS and CDR2 YFSETQ. The DNA of the CDR3 is TGCGCCAGCAGCACGGCGGTCTACACAGATACGCAGTATTTT. It specifies CASSTAVYTDTQYF.

The rearrangement links TRBV10-3 to TRBJ1-1; 12 bases fit TRBD1. The CDR3 extends over 13 amino acids. The germline V gene encodes CDR1 ENHRY and CDR2 SYGVKD. The ends lost 11 bases at V and 6 bases at J; junction bases unmatched: 7. CDR3 protein: CAAEGQGAPEAFF. Here the CDR3 DNA reads TGTGCCGCTGAGGGACAGGGGGCCCCTGAAGCTTTCTTT.

On this clone itself: Other nucleotide sequences in the sample specify the same CDR3. The V and J genes are TRBV6-5 and TRBJ2-1; 8 bases are shared with TRBD2. Germline CDR1 MNHEY, CDR2 SVGAGI. There are 15 residues in the CDR3. Germline trimming cut 5 bases from V and 0 bases from J; bases unmatched to any gene: 3. CDR3 loop: CASSLSGGSYNEQFF. CDR3 sequence (DNA): TGTGCCAGCAGTCTCAGCGGGGGCTCCTACAATGAGCAGTTCTTC.

The chain uses TRBV28 and TRBJ1-5; tentatively, D is TRBD1 (6 bases). V gave up 6 bases and J gave up 0 bases, with 18 bases separating them. Per the germline V gene, CDR1 is MDHEN and CDR2 is SYDVKM. The CDR3 contains 17 residues. The CDR3 here is CASRPLSWTDSNQPQHF. CDR3 DNA sequence: TGTGCCAGCAGACCTTTGTCCTGGACAGATAGCAATCAGCCCCAGCATTTT.

This sequence joins TRBV5-1 and TRBJ2-7; no clear D gene. Germline V gives CDR1 SGHRS, CDR2 YFSETQ. The CDR3 is made up of 14 amino acids. V was trimmed by 0 bases and J by 5 bases, leaving 12 bases between them. CDR3 in amino acids: CASSLGAGMNEQYF. The DNA of the CDR3 is TGCGCCAGCAGCTTGGGGGCAGGAATGAACGAGCAGTACTTC. Full variable domain (missing parts from reference TRBV5-1 and TRBJ2-7): KAGVTQTPRYLIKTRGQQVTLSCSPISGHRSVSWYQQTPGQGLQFLFEYFSETQRNKGNFPGRFSGRQFSNSRSEMNVSTLELGDSALYLCASSLGAGMNEQYFGPGTRLTVT.

The chain is built from TRBV19 and TRBJ1-6; TRBD1 agrees at 7 bases. From germline, CDR1 is LNHDA and CDR2 SQIVND (reference sequence). The CDR3 runs to 13 residues. V was clipped by 6 bases and J by 11 bases; unmatched bases: 7. The CDR3 nucleotides read TGTGCCAGTAGGAACTCCAGGGGGACACCCCTCCACTTT. It encodes CASRNSRGTPLHF.

The chain couples TRBV7-9 to TRBJ1-5; possible D gene TRBD1, 5 bases. Per the germline V gene, CDR1 is SEHNR and CDR2 is FQNEAQ (reference sequence). V was shortened by 5 bases and J by 4 bases, with 15 bases between the two germline ends. The CDR3 is 15 amino acids. CDR3 loop: CASSPTQGPNQPQHF. The CDR3 DNA reads as TGTGCCAGCAGCCCTACCCAGGGTCCGAATCAGCCCCAGCATTTT.

CDR3 in DNA: TGTGCCAGCAGTTTCTCGGGGGGCGGGACTGAAGCTTTCTTT. Protein product: CASSFSGGGTEAFF. The rearrangement uses TRBV28 and TRBJ1-1, with D maybe TRBD1 (6 bases). Germline values: CDR1 MDHEN, CDR2 SYDVKM. The CDR3 sequence is 14 residues long. V gave up 3 bases and J gave up 5 bases, with 13 bases separating them.

J is TRBJ2-5 and V is TRBV6-5; TRBD1 matches at 9 bases. CDR3 length: 13 amino acids. Germline V CDR1 and CDR2: MNHEY, SVGAGI. Trimming cost V 6 bases and J 5 bases; bases outside gene matches: 4. The chain's CDR3 is CASRGDRVETQYF. CDR3 DNA sequence: TGTGCCAGCAGGGGGGACAGGGTGGAGACCCAGTACTTC.

A single count supports this clone. Different DNA sequences within this sample yield the same CDR3. V is TRBV5-1 and J is TRBJ2-7; 8 nucleotides agree with TRBD1. V dropped 3 bases and J dropped 3; count of bases not matched to a gene: 2. Germline loops: CDR1 SGHRS, CDR2 YFSETQ. The CDR3 spans 13 residues. The CDR3 sequence is CASSSGQGYEQYF. The CDR3 bases are TGCGCCAGCAGCTCAGGACAGGGCTACGAGCAGTACTTC.

The rearrangement uses TRBV6-5 and TRBJ2-5; unclear D gene. The V gene lost 2 bases and the J gene lost 1 base, with 8 bases spanning the gap. CDR3 length: 14 residues. Germline V CDR1 and CDR2: MNHEY, SVGAGI. CDR3 nucleotides: TGTGCCAGCAGTTACGCAGGAATCCAAGAGACCCAGTACTTC. Encoded protein: CASSYAGIQETQYF.

The V and J genes are TRBV19 and TRBJ2-3; TRBD1 matches at 7 bases. The V and J ends lost 5 bases and 4 bases, in that order; junction bases with no gene match: 6. Per germline, CDR1 LNHDA and CDR2 SQIVND (reference sequence). The CDR3 runs to 14 residues. DNA of the CDR3: TGTGCCAGTAGTGCCAGACAGGGCGCAGATACGCAGTATTTT. The encoded protein is CASSARQGADTQYF.